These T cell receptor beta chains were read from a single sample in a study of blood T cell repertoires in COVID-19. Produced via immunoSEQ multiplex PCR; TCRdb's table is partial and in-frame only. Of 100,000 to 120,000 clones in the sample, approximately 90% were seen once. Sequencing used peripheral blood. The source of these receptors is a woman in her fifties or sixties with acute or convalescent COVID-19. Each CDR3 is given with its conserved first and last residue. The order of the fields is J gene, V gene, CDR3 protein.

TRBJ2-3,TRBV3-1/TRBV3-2,CASSREPDFPQYF
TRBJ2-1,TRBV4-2,CASSQDPGSGSADEQFF
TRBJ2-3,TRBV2,CASRPGGPSTDTQYF
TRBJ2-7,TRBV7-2,CASSLYYSYEQYF
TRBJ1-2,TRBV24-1,CATSQQGFTGYTF
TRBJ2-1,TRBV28,CAALPPLAVNYNEQFF
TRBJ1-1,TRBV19,CASMGDRWNTEAFF
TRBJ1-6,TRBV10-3,CAAAGTGASPLHF
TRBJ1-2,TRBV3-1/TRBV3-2,CASSRDRAGNYGYTF
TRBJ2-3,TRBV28,CASSFLAGTDTQYF
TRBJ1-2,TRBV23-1,CASSLRRDRFGTF
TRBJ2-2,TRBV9,CASSPTSSPGELFF
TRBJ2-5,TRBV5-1,CASSRTLAPQETQYF
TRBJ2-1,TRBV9,CASSVATASGNNEQFF
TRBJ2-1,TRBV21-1,CASSTPGQGPGTSARSSYNEQFF
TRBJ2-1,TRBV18,CASSPPSGRAREQFF